One T cell receptor (beta chain) is described in this entry. This clonotype was counted many times. The antigen this receptor binds is unknown. There are no base qualities to consult, and no much larger clone falls within one base. Amplification of TCR beta CDR3 regions was carried out from RNA transcripts. The TCR CDR3 was subjected to a first round of RT-PCR using the HTBI primer set and the Qiagen OneStep RT-PCR kit. Libraries were constructed in a second round of multiplex PCR, after which size selection and purification were carried out. Sequencing of the libraries was done on an Illumina HiSeq2000 using paired-end 100 bp reads. In the original analysis: Raw data were processed with SOAPnuke, discarding reads with adapters, uncalled bases, mean Phred below 15, or no exact constant-primer or identifier match. High-quality paired reads were merged with COPE v1.2.5, and unique nucleotide sequences were defined as clonotypes. Clonotypes were aligned to IMGT TRBV, TRBD and TRBJ reference segments using MiTCR v1.1. The analysis included only V-J combinations with a frequency above 0.0001, which together covered 98% to 99.2% of the repertoires. A TCS score was defined as the ratio between F50 (clonal expansion) and ExV (chaos), using BLOSUM62-based TCRdist between CDR3 peptides within each V-J. Welch's t-statistics and random forest reduced around 510 V-J features to 10 to 15, which were used in a naive Bayes classifier (R e1071). TCRdb reprocessing: public reads trimmed at Q25 with fastp, clones called with MiXCR, in-frame beta chains kept. CDR3 protein sequences are deduplicated, and each keeps its most common genes and DNA. These V and J calls derive from TCRdb rather than the authors' analysis. The sample contains roughly 740,000 distinct CDR3 sequences, about 17% of them found a single time. Of the sample, around 7.7% falls within the top ten clones.

The sample comes from a study of T cells in Graves' hyperthyroidism and ophthalmopathy (dated by TCRdb to between 2018 and 2020). In terms of the full investigation: Peripheral blood was sampled at the time of initial diagnosis, prior to any treatment. TCR V-J signatures able to tell the groups apart were searched for in a discovery cohort of approximately 95 patients, of whom approximately 40 had Graves' ophthalmopathy and 57 had stable Graves' hyperthyroidism. An independent validation cohort of about 19 hyperthyroidism patients and approximately 16 patients who later progressed to ophthalmopathy tested prospective prediction of ophthalmopathy. According to the paper, TCR Vbeta CDR3 sequencing was carried out on around 140 peripheral blood samples, which came from under 50 ophthalmopathy, approximately 78 hyperthyroidism and 17 progressor patients. After blood sampling, hyperthyroidism patients were treated with methimazole at a starting dose of 30 mg daily, and ophthalmopathy patients were treated with high-dose intravenous methylprednisolone. The roughly 94 discovery patients were randomly split 7:3 into training and test sets. In addition, the study compared T-cell repertoires in thyroid tissue and in blood from six Graves' hyperthyroidism patients. What the study reported, not specific to this receptor: Most expanded thyroid clonotypes (frequency above 0.001) were also detected in blood, suggesting blood repertoires may reflect thyroid immune responses. During validation, the model predicted progression to ophthalmopathy a median of about 6.5 months ahead of onset, with roughly 65% sensitivity and about 75% specificity. Ophthalmopathy was separated from stable hyperthyroidism by a 13 V-J signature model, with approximately 90% sensitivity and about 81% specificity obtained in cross-validation and 80%/75% obtained in testing. No statistical method was used to fix the sample size in advance, and group allocation was not hidden from the investigators.

V loses 2 bases, J loses 4 bases, and the germline ends lie 2 bases apart. The CDR1 and CDR2 encoded by the germline V gene (reference sequence) are LNHDA and SQIVND. From the cysteine through the phenylalanine, the CDR3 covers 11 amino acids. The CDR3 DNA has 33 bases and is translated from base 1. A patient counted as having stable Graves' hyperthyroidism if no progression to ophthalmopathy occurred over 18 months of follow-up. Hyperthyroidism patients were newly diagnosed, had a disease duration of under 2 months, and were aged 18 to 65 years. Any patient with an uncontrolled infection, another autoimmune disease, pregnancy or lactation was excluded. Clinical symptoms, serum thyroxine and TRAb, thyroid ultrasound, and orbital computed tomography formed the basis for the diagnoses. PBMCs were separated from roughly 10 ml of fresh peripheral blood using Ficoll-Paque density gradient centrifugation. Total RNA was extracted with Trizol reagent, and quality was checked on an Agilent 2100 Bioanalyzer.

Here the chain combines TRBV19 and TRBJ1-1, with no confidently assigned D gene. Sequenced sample: blood. The receptor's source is a man aged 18-30 years with Graves' hyperthyroidism. Here the CDR3 is given as CASSILTEAFF. The bases read TGTGCCAGTAGTATACTCACTGAAGCTTTCTTT.